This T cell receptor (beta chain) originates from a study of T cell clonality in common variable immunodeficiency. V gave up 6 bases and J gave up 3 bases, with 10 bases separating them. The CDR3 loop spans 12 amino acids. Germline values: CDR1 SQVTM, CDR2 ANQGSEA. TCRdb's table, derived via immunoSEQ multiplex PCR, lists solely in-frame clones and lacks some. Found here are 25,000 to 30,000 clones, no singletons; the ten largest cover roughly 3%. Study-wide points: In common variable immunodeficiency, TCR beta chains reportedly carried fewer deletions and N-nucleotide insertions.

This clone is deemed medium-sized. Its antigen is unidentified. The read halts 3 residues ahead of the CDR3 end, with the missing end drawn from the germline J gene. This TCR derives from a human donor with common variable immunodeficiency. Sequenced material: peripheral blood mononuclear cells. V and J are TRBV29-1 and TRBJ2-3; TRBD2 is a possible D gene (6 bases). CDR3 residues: CSVSGGTDTQYF. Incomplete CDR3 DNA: TGCAGCGTGTCTGGGGGGACAGATACG.